The 30 T cell receptor beta chains given below trace back to one sample, sequenced in a study of beta chain features in type 1 diabetes (dated by TCRdb to the late 2010s). The protocol used for the library was the immunoSEQ multiplex PCR assay. All of the isolated RNA was reverse transcribed with the High Capacity cDNA Reverse Transcription Kit, so expressed TCRB transcripts were sequenced. TCRdb took this table from immuneACCESS and kept in-frame rearrangements with V and J called. Such tables lack part of the clones; where checked against another copy, unresolved V genes explain under half of the gap, and the rest is unexplained. A total of roughly 500,000 clones appear in this sample, around 30% of them only once. In total, the top ten clones hold 0.05% to 0.065% of the sample. Sequenced input: naive CD4+ T cells from blood. The cell subset or site label corresponds to: true naive CD4+ T cells. The receptors shown here come from a young man in good health.

This clone has just a few counts. CDR3 DNA: TGTGCCAGCAGCGTAGCGGGAGGGCACTTCGGGGAGCTGTTTTTT. Its protein product is CASSVAGGHFGELFF. V is TRBV9 and J is TRBJ2-2; TRBD2 matches at 8 bases. In germline, CDR1 is SGDLS, CDR2 YYNGEE. Unmatched junction bases numbered 5, after V lost 0 bases and J lost 7 bases. The CDR3 sequence is 15 residues long.

This clone was observed a few times. The gene calls are TRBV9 and TRBJ1-2; 8 positions match TRBD1. This CDR3 is 15 amino acids long. The germline V gene encodes CDR1 SGDLS and CDR2 YYNGEE. V trimming: 4 bases; J trimming: 4 bases; junction bases outside the gene matches: 9. The CDR3, as DNA: TGTGCCAGCAGCCCCCTGGGACAGGCCCTCTATGGCTACACCTTC. This sequence encodes CASSPLGQALYGYTF.

This clone has just a few counts. V gene TRBV29-1 combines with J gene TRBJ2-3; 8 nucleotides align to TRBD2. V lost 6 bases and J lost 6; bases outside the gene matches: 17. Germline assignment: CDR1 SQVTM and CDR2 ANQGSEA. There are 16 residues in the CDR3. Written as DNA, the CDR3 is TGCAGCGTCCCCCCCCATAGCGGGACGATCGTCGATACGCAGTATTTT. The encoded protein is CSVPPHSGTIVDTQYF.

This clone was seen a few times. For the CDR3, the DNA is TGTGCCTGGAGCCATACTTACAATGAGCAGTTCTTC. It encodes CAWSHTYNEQFF. The rearrangement links TRBV30 to TRBJ2-1; D gene unclear. Germline values: CDR1 GTSNPN, CDR2 SVGIG (reference sequence). Trimming pared 3 bases from V and 4 bases from J, leaving 7 bases between. The CDR3 length is 12 residues. Combining the CDR3 with reference TRBV30 and TRBJ2-1 gives the whole variable domain SQTIHQWPATLVQPVGSPLSLECTVEGTSNPNLYWYRQAAGRGLQLLFYSVGIGQISSEVPQNLSASRPQDRQFILSSKKLLLSDSGFYLCAWSHTYNEQFFGPGTRLTVL.

This clone was seen a few times. This rearrangement joins TRBV9 to TRBJ2-2, with D uncertain. The germline CDR1 and CDR2 sequences are SGDLS and YYNGEE. Between the trimmed V and J ends, which lost 3 bases and 6 bases, there was a span of 6 bases. The CDR3 is 12 amino acids. This CDR3 is CASSADPGELFF. Written as DNA, the CDR3 is TGTGCCAGCAGCGCGGACCCCGGGGAGCTGTTTTTT.

V gene TRBV4-1 combines with J gene TRBJ2-7, with D maybe TRBD1 (6 bases). CDR3 size: 14 residues. CDR1 and CDR2 from the germline V gene are MGHRA and YSYEKL. V lost 5 bases to trimming and J lost 4 bases, with 15 bases between them. The CDR3 is CASSSSKGVYEQYF. The CDR3 DNA reads as TGCGCCAGCAGCAGCTCCAAGGGGGTTTACGAGCAGTACTTC.

In its sample, this clone was seen once. The chain couples TRBV4-2 to TRBJ1-2, with D unclear. The CDR3 runs 15 residues. The V end was cut by 0 bases, the J end by 9 bases, with 17 bases between. Germline V CDR1 and CDR2: LGHNA, YNFKEQ. DNA of the CDR3: TGTGCCAGCAGCCAAGATAAAGGACCCCCGTACAGCTACACCTTC. Residues: CASSQDKGPPYSYTF.

The chain is built from TRBV7-2 and TRBJ2-3; TRBD2 matches at 12 bases. CDR3 size: 17 residues. Trimming at V came to 5 bases and at J to 6 bases, leaving 12 bases not matched to a gene. CDR1 SGHTA and CDR2 FQGNSA come from the germline V gene. In DNA form, the CDR3 reads TGTGCCAGCAGCCTGCGAATGACTAGCGGGAGCCCCGATACGCAGTATTTT. Encoded protein: CASSLRMTSGSPDTQYF.

The chain employs TRBV30 and TRBJ1-2; D is perhaps TRBD1 (5 bases). Germline CDR1 reads GTSNPN; CDR2 reads SVGIG (reference sequence). This CDR3 has 14 amino acids. V lost 0 bases and J 5 bases, leaving 13 bases between the germline ends. The CDR3 nucleotides are TGTGCCTGGAGTGTGCGACAGATTGGATATGGCTACACCTTC. Encoded protein: CAWSVRQIGYGYTF.

The genes are TRBV21-1 and TRBJ2-4; the table calls TRBD1, which could not be checked here. TRBV21-1 is flagged as a pseudogene. This CDR3 is 16 amino acids long. CDR3 nucleotide sequence: TGTGCCAGCAGCACTCAAGGAGCAGGGGGCCCAAACATTCAGTACTTC. Translation gives CASSTQGAGGPNIQYF.

The chain joins TRBV29-1 to TRBJ1-2; possible D gene TRBD1, 5 bases. Per the germline V gene, CDR1 is SQVTM and CDR2 is ANQGSEA. CDR3 length: 12 amino acids. V lost 8 bases to trimming and J lost 7 bases, with 17 bases between them. CDR3 residues: CSRGDGDGGYTF. In nucleotides, the CDR3 is TGCAGCCGGGGGGACGGAGACGGTGGCTACACCTTC.

This clone was counted a few times. This chain connects TRBV30 to TRBJ2-2; tentatively, D is TRBD1 (5 bases). The CDR3 covers 19 residues. Trimming cost V 0 bases and J 2 bases, with 22 bases left between them. Germline CDR1 and CDR2: GTSNPN and SVGIG (reference sequence). The CDR3 sequence is CAWSVGRVTPFTNTGELFF. As DNA, the CDR3 is TGTGCCTGGAGTGTGGGCAGGGTAACTCCATTTACTAACACCGGGGAGCTGTTTTTT.

This chain connects TRBV7-9 to TRBJ1-5; D possibly corresponds to TRBD1 (6 bases). Germline CDR1 reads SEHNR; CDR2 reads FQNEAQ (reference sequence). Trimming left V 6 bases short and J 2 bases short, with 14 bases between. The CDR3 loop spans 15 amino acids. As DNA, the CDR3 is TGTGCCAGCAGGCCTGCAGGGGTAGGCAATCAGCCCCAGCATTTT. This gives the protein CASRPAGVGNQPQHF.

The V call is TRBV28, the J call TRBJ2-1; D possibly corresponds to TRBD2 (5 bases). V dropped 8 bases and J dropped 0 bases, with 17 bases sitting between them. CDR3 size: 16 residues. Germline values: CDR1 MDHEN, CDR2 SYDVKM. The CDR3 DNA reads as TGTGCCAGCGGCCCGAGGACTCTTAGCTCCTACAATGAGCAGTTCTTC. It is translated as CASGPRTLSSYNEQFF.

In its sample, this clone was seen a few times. In the same sample, other DNA sequences code for this CDR3. This chain uses TRBV5-1 with TRBJ1-1; possible D gene TRBD1, 6 bases. The CDR3 contains 13 residues. Germline V gene lookup returns CDR1 SGHRS and CDR2 YFSETQ. V lost 2 bases to trimming and J lost 1 base, with 6 bases between them. CDR3 nucleotide sequence: TGCGCCAGCAGCTTACAGGGGAACACTGAAGCTTTCTTT. Amino acids: CASSLQGNTEAFF. The variable domain in full, completed from reference TRBV5-1 and TRBJ1-1, reads KAGVTQTPRYLIKTRGQQVTLSCSPISGHRSVSWYQQTPGQGLQFLFEYFSETQRNKGNFPGRFSGRQFSNSRSEMNVSTLELGDSALYLCASSLQGNTEAFFGQGTRLTVV.

This clone came up a few times. The gene calls are TRBV30 and TRBJ1-5; no reliable D call. Germline V CDR1 and CDR2: GTSNPN, SVGIG (reference sequence). V was pared by 0 bases and J by 12 bases, with 18 bases between. The CDR3 extends over 14 amino acids. CDR3 protein: CAWSVTGVAGLQHF. CDR3 sequence (DNA): TGTGCCTGGAGTGTTACCGGGGTCGCGGGTCTCCAGCATTTT.

With respect to this clone: This same CDR3 is encoded by further DNA sequences in the sample. This chain links TRBV28 with TRBJ2-5; D unresolved. Trimming stripped 3 bases from V and 5 bases from J, with 4 bases between. The CDR3 runs 11 residues. Germline lookup yields CDR1 MDHEN and CDR2 SYDVKM. The CDR3: CASSLEETQYF. In DNA form, the CDR3 reads TGTGCCAGCAGTTTGGAGGAGACCCAGTACTTC.

The chain recombines TRBV10-3 with TRBJ2-7, with D unclear. Between the trimmed V and J ends, which lost 5 bases and 5 bases, there was a span of 10 bases. CDR1 ENHRY and CDR2 SYGVKD come from the germline V gene. There are 12 residues in the CDR3. CDR3 loop: CAISPSSDEQYF. CDR3 in DNA: TGTGCCATCAGTCCTTCTTCGGACGAGCAGTACTTC.

This clone came up a few times. The chain has TRBV30 and TRBJ2-7, with a weak D call TRBD1 (6 bases). The germline V gene encodes CDR1 GTSNPN and CDR2 SVGIG (reference sequence). The CDR3 consists of 15 residues. Trimming pared 3 bases from V and 2 bases from J, leaving 17 bases between. DNA for the CDR3: TGTGCCTGGAGCCTGGGGGCGACGGTACCCTACGAGCAGTACTTC. Its protein product is CAWSLGATVPYEQYF.

The chain combines TRBV7-9 with TRBJ2-1; TRBD2 might be the D (6 bases). The length of the CDR3 is 15 residues. Trimming cost V 8 bases and J 0 bases, with 14 bases left between them. Germline lookup yields CDR1 SEHNR and CDR2 FQNEAQ (reference sequence). The CDR3 DNA follows: TGTGCCAGCGTCCACGCGGGGAGCTCCTACAATGAGCAGTTCTTC. It translates to CASVHAGSSYNEQFF. Drawing the rest from reference TRBV7-9 and TRBJ2-1, the complete variable domain is DTGVSQNPRHKITKRGQNVTFRCDPISEHNRLYWYRQTLGQGPEFLTYFQNEAQLEKSRLLSDRFSAERPKGSFSTLEIQRTEQGDSAMYLCASVHAGSSYNEQFFGPGTRLTVL.

V and J are TRBV4-3 and TRBJ2-3, with 7 positions matching TRBD1. CDR3 length equals 14 residues. V gave up 4 bases and J gave up 5 bases; unmatched junction bases: 6. The germline V gene has CDR1 LGHNA and CDR2 YSLEER. The DNA for the CDR3 is TGCGCCAGCAGCCCCACAGGGGCGGGAGATACGCAGTATTTT. It is translated as CASSPTGAGDTQYF.

On this clone itself: The sample contains more than one DNA sequence encoding this CDR3. V usage is TRBV29-1 and J usage is TRBJ2-5; D perhaps matches TRBD2 (5 bases). Trimming removed 0 bases at V and 0 bases at J, with 8 bases between. Germline V gene lookup returns CDR1 SQVTM and CDR2 ANQGSEA. The CDR3 is 14 residues long. CDR3 sequence (DNA): TGCAGCGTTGAAGATACCGGGGACCAAGAGACCCAGTACTTC. Translating gives CSVEDTGDQETQYF. The entire variable domain, with the rest obtained from reference TRBV29-1 and TRBJ2-5, is as follows: SAVISQKPSRDICQRGTSLTIQCQVDSQVTMMFWYRQQPGQSLTLIATANQGSEATYESGFVIDKFPISRPNLTFSTLTVSNMSPEDSSIYLCSVEDTGDQETQYFGPGTRLLVL.

This chain uses TRBV7-9 with TRBJ2-7, with TRBD1 as a possible D gene (6 bases). This CDR3 has 16 residues. Trimming took off 4 bases at V and 3 bases at J, with 19 bases between the two ends. In germline, CDR1 is SEHNR, CDR2 FQNEAQ (reference sequence). CDR3 amino acids: CASSSPMGARGYEQYF. The DNA for the CDR3 is TGTGCCAGCAGCTCCCCTATGGGGGCCAGGGGCTACGAGCAGTACTTC.

On this clone: Distinct nucleotide sequences in the sample also encode this CDR3. The rearrangement uses TRBV30 and TRBJ1-5; tentatively, D is TRBD1 (5 bases). The CDR3 runs 13 residues. V gave up 0 bases and J gave up 4 bases, with 7 bases separating them. CDR1 is GTSNPN and CDR2 is SVGIG in the germline V gene (reference sequence). The CDR3 is CAWSVGDNQPQHF. The DNA for the CDR3 is TGTGCCTGGAGTGTGGGGGATAATCAGCCCCAGCATTTT.

This chain connects TRBV19 to TRBJ2-4; D is possibly TRBD2 (6 bases). The germline gives CDR1 LNHDA, CDR2 SQIVND (reference sequence). The CDR3 runs 15 residues. V lost 8 bases, J lost 0 bases, and 14 bases lay in between. The CDR3 is CASHTSGGAKNIQYF. The CDR3 DNA is TGTGCCAGTCATACATCCGGGGGAGCCAAAAACATTCAGTACTTC.

In DNA form, the CDR3 reads TGCGCCAGCAGCCGCTCGGGACAGGCTCCGGGGGAGCAGTACTTC. The encoded protein is CASSRSGQAPGEQYF. The chain recombines TRBV4-1 with TRBJ2-7, with 8 bases identical to TRBD1. The CDR3 is 15 amino acids. V lost 4 bases to trimming and J lost 7 bases; unmatched junction nucleotides: 12. The germline gives CDR1 MGHRA, CDR2 YSYEKL.

This clone was seen a few times. The same CDR3 can be traced to other DNA sequences in this sample. This chain links TRBV29-1 with TRBJ2-2; no reliable D call. V gave up 4 bases and J gave up 4 bases, with 4 bases separating them. The germline gives CDR1 SQVTM, CDR2 ANQGSEA. There are 11 residues in the CDR3. The CDR3 DNA is TGCAGCGTTGGAAGCACCGGGGAGCTGTTTTTT. It codes for CSVGSTGELFF.

This clone occurred a few times. V gene TRBV7-6 combines with J gene TRBJ2-6; the match to TRBD1 covers 7 bases. V dropped 3 bases and J dropped 0; count of bases not matched to a gene: 8. The germline V gene has CDR1 SGHVS and CDR2 FNYEAQ. The CDR3 is 18 amino acids. This CDR3 is CASSLTGRGTSGANVLTF. Here the CDR3 DNA reads TGTGCCAGCAGCTTGACAGGGCGAGGGACCTCTGGGGCCAACGTCCTGACTTTC. Variable domain in full (rest from reference TRBV7-6 and TRBJ2-6): GAGVSQSPRYKVTKRGQDVALRCDPISGHVSLYWYRQALGQGPEFLTYFNYEAQQDKSGLPNDRFSAERPEGSISTLTIQRTEQRDSAMYRCASSLTGRGTSGANVLTFGAGSRLTVL.

This sequence joins TRBV29-1 and TRBJ2-1; no definite D call. Germline V gene lookup returns CDR1 SQVTM and CDR2 ANQGSEA. The V end was cut by 2 bases, the J end by 1 base, with 9 bases between. This CDR3 contains 14 residues. The CDR3 here is CSVEPDSSYNEQFF. Here the CDR3 DNA reads TGCAGCGTTGAACCTGATTCATCCTACAATGAGCAGTTCTTC.

The rearrangement uses TRBV15 and TRBJ2-4; 7 positions match TRBD2. From germline, CDR1 is LNHNV and CDR2 YYDKDF (reference sequence). V was clipped by 0 bases and J by 0 bases; unmatched bases: 2. CDR3 size: 16 residues. CDR3 protein: CATSRERLAAKNIQYF. CDR3 nucleotide sequence: TGTGCCACCAGCAGAGAAAGACTAGCAGCCAAAAACATTCAGTACTTC.